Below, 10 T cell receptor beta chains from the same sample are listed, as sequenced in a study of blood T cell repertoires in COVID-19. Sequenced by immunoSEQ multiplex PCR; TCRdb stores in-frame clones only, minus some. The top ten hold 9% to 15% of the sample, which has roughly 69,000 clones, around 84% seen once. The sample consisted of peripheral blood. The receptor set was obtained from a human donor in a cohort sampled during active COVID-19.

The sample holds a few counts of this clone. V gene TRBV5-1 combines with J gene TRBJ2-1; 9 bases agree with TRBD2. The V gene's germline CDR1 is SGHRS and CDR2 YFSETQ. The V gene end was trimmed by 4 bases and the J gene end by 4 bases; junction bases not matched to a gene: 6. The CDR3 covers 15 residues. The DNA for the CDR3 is TGCGCCAGCAGCCCCGAGAGCGGGAGGTACAATGAGCAGTTCTTC. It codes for CASSPESGRYNEQFF.

The CDR3 here is CASSPRQGPLYEQYF. The CDR3 region has the DNA TGTGCCAGCTCACCAAGACAGGGACCACTCTACGAGCAGTACTTC. The chain joins TRBV18 to TRBJ2-7; 7 bases fit TRBD1. Germline V gene data show CDR1 as KGHSH and CDR2 as LQKENI. The CDR3 contains 15 residues. Trimming cost V 2 bases and J 3 bases; bases outside gene matches: 7.

The CDR3 coding sequence is TGTGCCAGCAAACAGGCGGACGGTGGGGTCGGTTTCTTT. As protein: CASKQADGGVGFF. V is TRBV12-3 or TRBV12-4 and J is TRBJ1-1; D is possibly TRBD1 (5 bases). Trimming left V 7 bases short and J 13 bases short, with 22 bases between. This CDR3 has 13 residues.

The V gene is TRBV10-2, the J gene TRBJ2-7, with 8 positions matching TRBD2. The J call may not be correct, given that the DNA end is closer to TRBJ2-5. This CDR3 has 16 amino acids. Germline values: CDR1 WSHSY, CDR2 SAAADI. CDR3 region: CASSDPLLAGKETQYF. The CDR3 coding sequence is TGCGCCAGCAGTGACCCCCTTTTAGCGGGAAAAGAGACCCAGTACTTC.

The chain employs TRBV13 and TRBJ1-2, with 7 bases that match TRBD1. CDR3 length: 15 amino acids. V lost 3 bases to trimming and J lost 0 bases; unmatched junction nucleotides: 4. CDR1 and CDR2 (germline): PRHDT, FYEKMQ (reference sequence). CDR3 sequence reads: CASSLTGTANYGYTF. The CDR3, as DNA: TGTGCCAGCAGCTTGACAGGGACGGCTAACTATGGCTACACCTTC. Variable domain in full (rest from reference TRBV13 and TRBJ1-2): AAGVIQSPRHLIKEKRETATLKCYPIPRHDTVYWYQQGPGQDPQFLISFYEKMQSDKGSIPDRFSAQQFSDYHSELNMSSLELGDSALYFCASSLTGTANYGYTFGSGTRLTVV.

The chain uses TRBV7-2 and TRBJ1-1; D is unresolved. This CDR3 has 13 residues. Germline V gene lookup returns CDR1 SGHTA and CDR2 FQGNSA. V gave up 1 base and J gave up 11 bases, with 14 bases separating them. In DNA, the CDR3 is TGTGCCAGCAGCTTAGGGGGAGGAGGGAGGGCTTTCTTT. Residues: CASSLGGGGRAFF.

The chain's CDR3 is CASSPGATSSYEQYF. The DNA for the CDR3 is TGTGCCAGCAGCCCAGGGGCCACGAGCTCCTACGAGCAGTACTTC. The chain is built from TRBV11-3 and TRBJ2-7; possible D gene TRBD1, 6 bases. Germline V gene lookup returns CDR1 SGHNT and CDR2 YENEEA. Trimming pared 5 bases from V and 0 bases from J, leaving 14 bases between. This CDR3 region has 15 residues.

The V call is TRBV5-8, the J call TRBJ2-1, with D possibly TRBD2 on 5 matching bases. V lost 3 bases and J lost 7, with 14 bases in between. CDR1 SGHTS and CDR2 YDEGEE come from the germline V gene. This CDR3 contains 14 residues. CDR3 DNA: TGTGCCAGCAGCTCCACCGACTATCGTAATGAGCAGTTCTTC. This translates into CASSSTDYRNEQFF.

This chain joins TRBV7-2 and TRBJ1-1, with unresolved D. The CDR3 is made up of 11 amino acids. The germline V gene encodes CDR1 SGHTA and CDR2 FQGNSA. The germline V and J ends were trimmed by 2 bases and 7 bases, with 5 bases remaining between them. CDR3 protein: CASSLYGEAFF. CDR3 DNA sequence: TGTGCCAGCAGCTTATACGGTGAAGCTTTCTTT. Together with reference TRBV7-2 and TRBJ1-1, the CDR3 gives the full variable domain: GAGVSQSPSNKVTEKGKDVELRCDPISGHTALYWYRQSLGQGLEFLIYFQGNSAPDKSGLPSDRFSAERTGGSVSTLTIQRTQQEDSAVYLCASSLYGEAFFGQGTRLTVV.

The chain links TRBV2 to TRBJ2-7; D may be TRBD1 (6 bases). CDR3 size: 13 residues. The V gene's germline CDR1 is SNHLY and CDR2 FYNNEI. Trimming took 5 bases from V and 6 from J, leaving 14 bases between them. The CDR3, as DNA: TGTGCCAGCAGTTTATACAGGGTGGCCGAGCAGTACTTC. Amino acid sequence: CASSLYRVAEQYF.